This paragraph reports one T cell receptor (beta chain). Its cognate antigen is unknown. This entry belongs to a study of OX40 agonist ivuxolimab in advanced cancers. At the level of the study: Allowance was made for prior anti-PD-1, anti-PD-L1 or anti-CTLA-4 therapy, and about 40% had some. General observations from the study: Dosing at 0.1 to 3.0 mg/kg was accompanied by clonal expansion of CD4+ and CD8+ blood T cells by week 6. Expanded clones were, on average, more numerous in CD8+ T cells than in CD4+.

Clones were sequenced by immunoSEQ multiplex PCR, and TCRdb holds only the in-frame ones, with some missing. The sample comprises under 95,000 clones, around 88% of which are singletons, and approximately 7% rests with the top ten. The sequence was collected from an adult with an advanced solid tumor such as melanoma, head and neck, liver or kidney cancer. Sequencing was performed on CD4+ or CD8+ T cells sorted from blood, taken in a trial of the OX40 agonist ivuxolimab.

The CDR3 is CASSPPDPRVYGYTF. The CDR3, as DNA: TGTGCCAGCAGCCCCCCCGACCCCCGCGTCTATGGCTACACCTTC. The J gene is TRBJ1-2, the V gene TRBV7-9; no reliable D call. V lost 5 bases to trimming and J lost 4 bases, with 17 bases between them. Germline CDR1 SEHNR, CDR2 FQNEAQ (reference sequence). The CDR3 has 15 residues. The variable domain in full, completed from reference TRBV7-9 and TRBJ1-2, reads DTGVSQNPRHKITKRGQNVTFRCDPISEHNRLYWYRQTLGQGPEFLTYFQNEAQLEKSRLLSDRFSAERPKGSFSTLEIQRTEQGDSAMYLCASSPPDPRVYGYTFGSGTRLTVV.